The 13 T cell receptor beta chains below were found in one sample sequenced in a study of cytomegalovirus exposure and HLA in healthy donors. PCR involved 60 Vbeta and 13 Jbeta primers. Repertoires were generated with immunoSEQ multiplex PCR, while TCRdb's copy carries only in-frame clones and drops some. The sample carries around 61,000 clones, 65% to 80% recorded once. The material sequenced was PBMCs. Every receptor here comes from a man aged 35 to 55 in good health and CMV-seropositive.

Concerning this clone itself: Within the sample, other DNA sequences also encode this same CDR3. The chain links TRBV30 to TRBJ2-7, with 9 bases that match TRBD1. V gave up 3 bases and J gave up 4 bases; unmatched junction bases: 4. The CDR3 is 13 residues long. The V gene's germline CDR1 is GTSNPN and CDR2 SVGIG (reference sequence). CDR3: CAWSRTGVYEQYF. The CDR3 DNA is TGTGCCTGGAGCCGGACAGGGGTATACGAGCAGTACTTC.

This clone has a handful of counts. The chain has TRBV2 and TRBJ2-1, with D possibly matching TRBD1 (5 bases). There are 13 residues in the CDR3. Per the germline V gene, CDR1 is SNHLY and CDR2 is FYNNEI. V was shortened by 11 bases and J by 8 bases, with 19 bases between the two germline ends. The CDR3 spells CAHRRTPRDEQFF. CDR3 bases: TGTGCCCACAGACGGACACCCCGTGATGAGCAGTTCTTC.

The CDR3 region is CASSPQVAGINEQFF. The CDR3 nucleotides are TGTGCCAGCTCACCTCAGGTCGCCGGGATCAATGAGCAGTTCTTC. The genes are TRBV18 and TRBJ2-1; possibly TRBD2 for D (5 bases). Germline V gene sequence: CDR1 KGHSH, CDR2 LQKENI. This CDR3 has 15 residues. Trimming left V 3 bases short and J 6 bases short, with 15 bases between.

This CDR3 is CASSQDPEVRDTQYF. DNA for the CDR3: TGCGCCAGCAGCCAAGATCCGGAGGTGCGGGATACGCAGTATTTT. V gene TRBV4-1 combines with J gene TRBJ2-3; the D gene is possibly TRBD2 (5 bases). This CDR3 is 15 amino acids long. The V and J ends lost 0 bases and 6 bases respectively, with 13 bases between them. Germline V gene lookup returns CDR1 MGHRA and CDR2 YSYEKL.

The rearrangement joins TRBV5-1 to TRBJ2-7; D is possibly TRBD1 (5 bases). The CDR3 is 15 residues long. Per the germline V gene, CDR1 is SGHRS and CDR2 is YFSETQ. The V end was cut by 0 bases, the J end by 5 bases, with 15 bases between. The CDR3 loop reads CASSLVQGTPHEQYF. As DNA, the CDR3 is TGCGCCAGCAGCTTGGTGCAGGGAACTCCCCACGAGCAGTACTTC.

This clone came up once. V and J are TRBV7-2 and TRBJ2-5; D is possibly TRBD1 (5 bases). The V end lost 5 bases, the J end lost 13 bases, and 17 bases lay between the germline ends. Germline V gene data show CDR1 as SGHTA and CDR2 as FQGNSA. The CDR3 runs 12 residues. The CDR3 reads CASSPRGGVPYF. Written as DNA, the CDR3 is TGTGCCAGCAGCCCAAGGGGTGGGGTGCCGTACTTC.

CDR3 DNA sequence: TGCGCCAGCAGTGAGTCAGTTCGGGGGGGCTCCAATGAGCAGTTCTTC. It encodes CASSESVRGGSNEQFF. The V call is TRBV10-1, the J call TRBJ2-1; 8 nucleotides match TRBD2. The CDR3 is 16 residues long. V was clipped by 0 bases and J by 6 bases; unmatched bases: 7. Germline V lookup: CDR1 WNHNN, CDR2 SYGVQD (reference sequence).

The rearrangement uses TRBV29-1 and TRBJ1-1, with TRBD1 identical over 7 bases. Germline loops: CDR1 SQVTM, CDR2 ANQGSEA. With 4 bases clipped from V and 0 bases from J, the junction kept 14 bases outside the gene matches. The CDR3 is 17 residues long. Written as DNA, the CDR3 is TGCAGCGTTGGCCAGACAGGGAATGTTTGGATGAACACTGAAGCTTTCTTT. This encodes CSVGQTGNVWMNTEAFF.

The V call is TRBV18, the J call TRBJ2-7, with 13 nucleotides matching TRBD2. Germline V gene lookup returns CDR1 KGHSH and CDR2 LQKENI. The CDR3 sequence is 16 residues long. The J segment lost 3 bases and the V segment lost 2 bases, leaving 4 bases of the junction unmatched. CDR3 region: CASSPTGTSGVYEQYF. The CDR3, as DNA: TGTGCCAGCTCACCAACAGGGACTAGCGGGGTCTACGAGCAGTACTTC.

The chain employs TRBV9 and TRBJ2-6, with D unclear. V lost 4 bases, J lost 4 bases, and 6 bases lay in between. The CDR3 is made up of 13 amino acids. Germline CDR1 reads SGDLS; CDR2 reads YYNGEE. CDR3 loop: CASSSLGANVLTF. Here the CDR3 DNA reads TGTGCCAGCAGCAGTCTAGGGGCCAACGTCCTGACTTTC.

Of note for this clone: One end of the junction fails to match germline, which may point to a read error. The genes are TRBV19 and TRBJ1-6; D not certain. This CDR3 region has 14 residues. CDR1 is LNHDA, CDR2 SQIVND, per germline (reference sequence). The CDR3 DNA reads TGTGCCAATAGTCAGAGGGTCGAAAGTTCACCCCTCCACTTT. This codes for CANSQRVESSPLHF. The whole variable domain, remainder taken from reference TRBV19 and TRBJ1-6, is DGGITQSPKYLFRKEGQNVTLSCEQNLNHDAMYWYRQDPGQGLRLIYYSQIVNDFQKGDIAEGYSVSREKKESFPLTVTSAQKNPTAFYLCANSQRVESSPLHFGNGTRLTVT.

CDR3 nucleotide sequence: TGTGCCAGCAGCCCCCTGAGCGACACCGGGGAGCTGTTTTTT. Translation gives CASSPLSDTGELFF. The rearrangement uses TRBV16 and TRBJ2-2; D unresolved. CDR1 and CDR2 from the germline V gene are KGHSY and FQNENV. V lost 4 bases, J lost 3 bases, and 9 bases lay in between. The CDR3 loop spans 14 amino acids. The complete variable domain, with remaining parts taken from reference TRBV16 and TRBJ2-2, reads GEEVAQTPKHLVRGEGQKAKLYCAPIKGHSYVFWYQQVLKNEFKFLISFQNENVFDETGMPKERFSAKCLPNSPCSLEIQATKLEDSAVYFCASSPLSDTGELFFGEGSRLTVL.

This clone occurred a few times. The chain combines TRBV18 with TRBJ2-5, with 8 nucleotides matching TRBD2. The trim removed 5 bases at V and 1 base at J, leaving 9 bases unmatched. CDR3 length equals 16 residues. Germline CDR1 reads KGHSH; CDR2 reads LQKENI. CDR3 sequence: CASSTTSGRSQETQYF. Here the CDR3 DNA reads TGTGCCAGCTCAACTACTAGCGGTAGGAGCCAAGAGACCCAGTACTTC.